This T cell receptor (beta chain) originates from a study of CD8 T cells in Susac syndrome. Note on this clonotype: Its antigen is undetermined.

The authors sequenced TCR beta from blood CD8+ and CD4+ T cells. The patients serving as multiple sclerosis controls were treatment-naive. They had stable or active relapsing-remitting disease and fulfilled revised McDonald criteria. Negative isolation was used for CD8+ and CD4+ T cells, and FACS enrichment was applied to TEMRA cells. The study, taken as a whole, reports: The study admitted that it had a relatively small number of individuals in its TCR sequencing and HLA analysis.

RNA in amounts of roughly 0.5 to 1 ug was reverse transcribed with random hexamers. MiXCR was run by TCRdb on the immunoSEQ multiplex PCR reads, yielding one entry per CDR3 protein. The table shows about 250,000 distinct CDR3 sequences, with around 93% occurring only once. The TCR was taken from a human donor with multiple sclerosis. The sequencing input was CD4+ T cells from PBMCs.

The CDR3 loop is CASTPPGRRPGELFF. The CDR3 DNA sequence: TGTGCCAGCACCCCCCCGGGCAGACGACCCGGGGAGCTGTTTTTT. The chain has TRBV12-3 or TRBV12-4 and TRBJ2-2; D is undetermined. The CDR3 runs to 15 residues. Trimming left V 7 bases short and J 6 bases short, with 18 bases between.